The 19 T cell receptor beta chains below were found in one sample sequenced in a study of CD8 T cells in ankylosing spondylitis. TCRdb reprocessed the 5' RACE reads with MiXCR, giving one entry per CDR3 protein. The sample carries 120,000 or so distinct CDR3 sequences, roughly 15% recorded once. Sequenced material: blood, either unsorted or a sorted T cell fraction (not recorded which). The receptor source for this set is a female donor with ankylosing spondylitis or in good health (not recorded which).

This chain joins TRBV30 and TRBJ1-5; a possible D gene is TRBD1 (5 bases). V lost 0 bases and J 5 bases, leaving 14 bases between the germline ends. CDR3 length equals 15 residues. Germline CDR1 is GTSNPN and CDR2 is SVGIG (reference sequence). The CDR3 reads CAWSVPGGIYQPQHF. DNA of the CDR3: TGTGCCTGGAGTGTCCCTGGGGGTATTTATCAGCCCCAGCATTTT.

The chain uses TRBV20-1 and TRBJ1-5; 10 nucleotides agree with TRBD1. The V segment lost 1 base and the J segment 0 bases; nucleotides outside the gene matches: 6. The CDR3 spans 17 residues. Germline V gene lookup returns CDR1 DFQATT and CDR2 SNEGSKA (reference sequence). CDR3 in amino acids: CSARGGTGVLSNQPQHF. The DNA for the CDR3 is TGCAGTGCTAGAGGGGGGACAGGGGTCCTTAGCAATCAGCCCCAGCATTTT.

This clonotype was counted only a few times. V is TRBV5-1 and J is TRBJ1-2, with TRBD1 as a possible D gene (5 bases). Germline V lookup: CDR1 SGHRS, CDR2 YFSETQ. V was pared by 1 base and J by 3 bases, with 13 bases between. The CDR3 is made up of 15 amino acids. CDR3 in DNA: TGCGCCAGCAGCTTGTCCTCAGGGACCTACTATGGCTACACCTTC. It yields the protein CASSLSSGTYYGYTF.

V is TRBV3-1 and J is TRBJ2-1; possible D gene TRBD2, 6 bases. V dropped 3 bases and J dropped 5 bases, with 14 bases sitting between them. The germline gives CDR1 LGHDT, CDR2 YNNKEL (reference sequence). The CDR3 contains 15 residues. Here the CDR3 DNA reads TGTGCCAGCAGCCAGAGGAGGGAGGTGGACAATGAGCAGTTCTTC. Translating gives CASSQRREVDNEQFF.

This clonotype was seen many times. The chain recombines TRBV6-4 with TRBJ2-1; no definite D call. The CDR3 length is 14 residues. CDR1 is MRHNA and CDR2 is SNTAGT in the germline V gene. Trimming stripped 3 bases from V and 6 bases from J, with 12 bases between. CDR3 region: CASSEGEEPNEQFF. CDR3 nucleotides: TGTGCCAGCAGTGAAGGTGAAGAGCCCAATGAGCAGTTCTTC.

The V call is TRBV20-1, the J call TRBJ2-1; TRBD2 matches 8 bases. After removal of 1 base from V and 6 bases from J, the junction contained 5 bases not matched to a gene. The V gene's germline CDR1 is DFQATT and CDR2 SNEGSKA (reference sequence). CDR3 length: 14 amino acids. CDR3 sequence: CSARAPGTSNEQFF. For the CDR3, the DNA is TGCAGTGCTAGAGCCCCCGGGACTAGCAATGAGCAGTTCTTC.

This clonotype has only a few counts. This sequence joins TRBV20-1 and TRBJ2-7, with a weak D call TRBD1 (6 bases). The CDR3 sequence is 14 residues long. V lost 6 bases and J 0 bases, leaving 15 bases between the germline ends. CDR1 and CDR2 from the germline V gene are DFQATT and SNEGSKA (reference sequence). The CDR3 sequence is CSAPVPGASYEQYF. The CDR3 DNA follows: TGCAGTGCCCCCGTTCCAGGGGCCTCCTACGAGCAGTACTTC.

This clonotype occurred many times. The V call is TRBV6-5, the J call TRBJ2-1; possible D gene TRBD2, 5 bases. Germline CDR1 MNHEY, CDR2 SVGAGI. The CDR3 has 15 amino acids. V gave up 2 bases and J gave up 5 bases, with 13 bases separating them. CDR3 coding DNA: TGTGCCAGCAGTTACAATTTCCAGCGGAACAATGAGCAGTTCTTC. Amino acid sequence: CASSYNFQRNNEQFF.

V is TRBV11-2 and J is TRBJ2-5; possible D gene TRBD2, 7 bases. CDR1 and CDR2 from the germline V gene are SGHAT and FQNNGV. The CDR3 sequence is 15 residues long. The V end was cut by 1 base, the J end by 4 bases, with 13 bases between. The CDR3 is CASSLVTGGPETQYF. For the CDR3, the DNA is TGTGCCAGCAGCTTAGTTACCGGGGGGCCAGAGACCCAGTACTTC.

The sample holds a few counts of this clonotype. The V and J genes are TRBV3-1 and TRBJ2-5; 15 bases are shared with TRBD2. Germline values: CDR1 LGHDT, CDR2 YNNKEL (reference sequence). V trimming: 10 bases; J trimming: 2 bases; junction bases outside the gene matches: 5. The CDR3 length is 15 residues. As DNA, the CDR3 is TGTGCCATCGGGACTAGCGGGGGGAAACAAGAGACCCAGTACTTC. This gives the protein CAIGTSGGKQETQYF.

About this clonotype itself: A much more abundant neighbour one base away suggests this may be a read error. The CDR3 loop is CAGSLTANIPNTEAFF. Written as DNA, the CDR3 is TGTGCCGGCAGTTTAACAGCCAACATACCCAACACTGAAGCTTTCTTT. The rearrangement links TRBV12-3 or TRBV12-4 to TRBJ1-1; D gene ambiguous. The CDR3 runs to 16 residues.

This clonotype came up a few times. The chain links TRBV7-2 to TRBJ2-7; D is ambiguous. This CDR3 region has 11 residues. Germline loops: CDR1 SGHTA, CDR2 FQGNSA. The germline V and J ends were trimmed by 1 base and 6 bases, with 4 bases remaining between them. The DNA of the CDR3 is TGTGCCAGCAGCTTAGTTGCCGAGCAGTACTTC. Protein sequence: CASSLVAEQYF.

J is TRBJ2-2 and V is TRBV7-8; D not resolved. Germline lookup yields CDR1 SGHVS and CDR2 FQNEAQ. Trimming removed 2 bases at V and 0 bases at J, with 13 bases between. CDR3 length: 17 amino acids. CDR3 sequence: CASSLSGAKPNTGELFF. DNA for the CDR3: TGTGCCAGCAGCTTAAGTGGCGCCAAGCCGAACACCGGGGAGCTGTTTTTT. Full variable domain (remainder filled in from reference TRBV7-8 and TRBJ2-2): GAGVSQSPRYKVAKRGQDVALRCDPISGHVSLFWYQQALGQGPEFLTYFQNEAQLDKSGLPSDRFFAERPEGSVSTLKIQRTQQEDSAVYLCASSLSGAKPNTGELFFGEGSRLTVL.

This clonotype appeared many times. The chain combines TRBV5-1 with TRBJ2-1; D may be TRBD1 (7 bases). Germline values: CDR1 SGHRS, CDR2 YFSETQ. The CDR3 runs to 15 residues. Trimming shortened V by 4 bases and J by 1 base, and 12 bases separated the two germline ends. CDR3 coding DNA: TGCGCCAGCAGCCTGGAGGGGGCTTCCTACAATGAGCAGTTCTTC. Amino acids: CASSLEGASYNEQFF.

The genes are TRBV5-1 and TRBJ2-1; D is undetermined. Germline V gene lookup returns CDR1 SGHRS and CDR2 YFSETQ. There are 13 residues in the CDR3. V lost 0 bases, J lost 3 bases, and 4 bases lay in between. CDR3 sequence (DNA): TGCGCCAGCAGCTTGGACAACTACAATGAGCAGTTCTTC. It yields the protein CASSLDNYNEQFF. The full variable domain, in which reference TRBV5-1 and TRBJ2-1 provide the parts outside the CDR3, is KAGVTQTPRYLIKTRGQQVTLSCSPISGHRSVSWYQQTPGQGLQFLFEYFSETQRNKGNFPGRFSGRQFSNSRSEMNVSTLELGDSALYLCASSLDNYNEQFFGPGTRLTVL.

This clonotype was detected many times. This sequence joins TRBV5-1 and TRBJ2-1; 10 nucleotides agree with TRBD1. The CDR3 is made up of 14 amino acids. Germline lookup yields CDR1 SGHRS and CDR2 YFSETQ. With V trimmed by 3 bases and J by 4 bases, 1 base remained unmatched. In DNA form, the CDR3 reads TGCGCCAGCAGCTGGACAGGGGGGTACAATGAGCAGTTCTTC. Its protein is CASSWTGGYNEQFF. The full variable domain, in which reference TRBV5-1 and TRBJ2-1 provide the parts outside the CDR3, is KAGVTQTPRYLIKTRGQQVTLSCSPISGHRSVSWYQQTPGQGLQFLFEYFSETQRNKGNFPGRFSGRQFSNSRSEMNVSTLELGDSALYLCASSWTGGYNEQFFGPGTRLTVL.

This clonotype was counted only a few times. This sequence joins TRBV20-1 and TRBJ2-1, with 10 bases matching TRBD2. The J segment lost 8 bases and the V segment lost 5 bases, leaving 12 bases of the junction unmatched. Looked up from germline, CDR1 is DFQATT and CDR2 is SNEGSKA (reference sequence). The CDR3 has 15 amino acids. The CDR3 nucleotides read TGCAGTGCTCTTAAAGCTAGCGGGAGTCCCGATGAGCAGTTCTTC. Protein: CSALKASGSPDEQFF.

CDR3 in amino acids: CSAYDRVVRNEQFF. CDR3 DNA: TGCAGTGCTTATGATAGGGTCGTAAGGAATGAGCAGTTCTTC. The J gene is TRBJ2-1, the V gene TRBV20-1; D is unclear. Germline CDR1 is DFQATT and CDR2 is SNEGSKA (reference sequence). V was cut by 5 bases and J by 7 bases, with 18 bases left in between. The CDR3 is 14 residues long.

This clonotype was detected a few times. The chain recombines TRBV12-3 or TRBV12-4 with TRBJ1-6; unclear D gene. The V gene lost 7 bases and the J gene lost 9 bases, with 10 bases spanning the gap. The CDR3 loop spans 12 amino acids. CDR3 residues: CASKDFISPLHF. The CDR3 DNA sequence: TGTGCCAGCAAAGATTTTATTTCACCCCTCCACTTT.